What follows describes a single T cell receptor (beta chain). The antigen is not known. The ends were cut back, 6 bases at V and 7 bases at J, with 13 bases in the middle. Germline CDR1 is PRHDT and CDR2 is FYEKMQ (reference sequence). There are 13 residues in the CDR3. This sample is drawn from a study of cytomegalovirus exposure and HLA in healthy donors. Study-level findings and limits: Some segments of the V type, notably TRBV6-2 and TRBV6-3, were excluded as indistinguishable. Researchers reported from a later analysis that most CMV-associated TCR beta chains appeared HLA-restricted.

Researchers ran the PCR with 60 Vbeta and 13 Jbeta primers. The authors' processing: It was a later analysis that counted around 85 million unique TCR beta chains, of which around 11 million were shared. Profiled with immunoSEQ multiplex PCR; TCRdb holds only in-frame clones, not every one. The V and J calls and clone size were taken over from that table, and D and trimming were inferred from the DNA. The sample includes 200,000 to 300,000 clones, about 85% of them seen just once. This TCR came from a girl aged 2-15 years in good health and CMV-seronegative. The chain combines TRBV13 with TRBJ1-3, with TRBD1 as a possible D gene (5 bases). The sequencing sample was made of PBMCs. DNA for the CDR3: TGTGCCAGCAGTTTAACCCAGGGCAACACCATATATTTT. This encodes CASSLTQGNTIYF.